A single sample is the source of the 31 T cell receptor beta chains below, sequenced in a study of blood T cell repertoires in COVID-19. The data were produced by immunoSEQ multiplex PCR, yet TCRdb's version contains in-frame clones alone and is incomplete. Among about 270,000 clones listed, 80% to 90% were seen once. Sequencing used peripheral blood. Source of these receptors: a woman between 45 and 65 years old who had recovered from COVID-19.

This rearrangement joins TRBV11-1 to TRBJ1-2, with a weak D call TRBD1 (6 bases). The V and J ends lost 5 bases and 4 bases respectively, with 17 bases between them. CDR1 is SGHAT, CDR2 FQDESV, per germline (reference sequence). This CDR3 spans 15 amino acids. The CDR3 region is CASSPGGADIYGYTF. In DNA form, the CDR3 reads TGTGCCAGCAGCCCGGGGGGGGCGGATATCTATGGCTACACCTTC.

The rearrangement links TRBV19 to TRBJ2-7; 9 bases line up with TRBD1. This CDR3 is 13 amino acids long. J lost 6 bases, V lost 4 bases, and 4 bases had no gene match. Germline assignment: CDR1 LNHDA and CDR2 SQIVND (reference sequence). The CDR3 sequence: CASSKTGGFEQYF. Written as DNA, the CDR3 is TGTGCCAGTAGTAAGACAGGGGGGTTCGAGCAGTACTTC.

V usage is TRBV19 and J usage is TRBJ1-4; TRBD1 matches at 8 bases. Germline V CDR1 and CDR2: LNHDA, SQIVND (reference sequence). This CDR3 is built from 15 residues. The V segment lost 11 bases and the J segment 4 bases; nucleotides outside the gene matches: 12. The CDR3 coding sequence is TGTGCCTCCACTCCCAGGGGGCTGGATAATGAAAAACTGTTTTTT. Protein sequence: CASTPRGLDNEKLFF.

The chain has TRBV5-5 and TRBJ2-5; 7 positions match TRBD2. Germline assignment: CDR1 SGHKS and CDR2 YYEKEE (reference sequence). The CDR3 spans 13 residues. The ends lost 5 bases at V and 5 bases at J; junction bases unmatched: 6. In DNA, the CDR3 is TGTGCCAGCAGTCCTCTAGCGGAGGAGACCCAGTACTTC. Residues: CASSPLAEETQYF.

CDR3 in amino acids: CASSPSGTVLGKLFF. CDR3 sequence (DNA): TGTGCCAGCAGCCCCTCCGGGACAGTATTAGGAAAACTGTTTTTT. This chain joins TRBV14 and TRBJ1-4, with 7 bases identical to TRBD1. The CDR3 extends over 15 amino acids. From germline, CDR1 is SGHDN and CDR2 FVKESK. V lost 4 bases to trimming and J lost 10 bases; unmatched junction nucleotides: 12.

Comments on this clone: The identical CDR3 is also encoded by other nucleotide sequences in the sample. The chain combines TRBV18 with TRBJ1-4; the match to TRBD1 covers 12 bases. The CDR3 totals 17 residues. Germline lookup yields CDR1 KGHSH and CDR2 LQKENI. The ends lost 3 bases at V and 2 bases at J; junction bases unmatched: 4. The CDR3 loop is CASSPLGQGATNEKLFF. CDR3 nucleotides: TGTGCCAGCTCACCTCTGGGACAGGGGGCCACTAATGAAAAACTGTTTTTT.

The chain links TRBV19 to TRBJ2-1; 9 positions match TRBD1. CDR1 LNHDA and CDR2 SQIVND come from the germline V gene (reference sequence). This CDR3 has 16 residues. After removal of 6 bases from V and 3 bases from J, the junction contained 9 bases not matched to a gene. This chain's CDR3 is CASSTPGTGNYNEQFF. CDR3 in DNA: TGTGCCAGTAGCACCCCCGGGACAGGGAACTACAATGAGCAGTTCTTC.

This chain connects TRBV2 to TRBJ1-2, with D unresolved. The germline V and J ends were trimmed by 5 bases and 4 bases, with 14 bases remaining between them. Germline V gives CDR1 SNHLY, CDR2 FYNNEI. CDR3 length: 14 amino acids. The CDR3 here is CASSRREGTYGYTF. The CDR3 DNA sequence: TGTGCCAGCAGTAGGAGGGAGGGCACCTATGGCTACACCTTC.

The genes are TRBV7-2 and TRBJ1-5, with D maybe TRBD1 (5 bases). The CDR3 has 14 residues. Germline values: CDR1 SGHTA, CDR2 FQGNSA. V lost 6 bases and J lost 3, with 12 bases in between. The CDR3 DNA sequence: TGTGCCAGCAGTGACAGCCTACTCAATCAGCCCCAGCATTTT. Protein product: CASSDSLLNQPQHF.

This rearrangement joins TRBV10-2 to TRBJ2-3, with 11 positions matching TRBD1. The CDR3 contains 14 residues. With 4 bases clipped from V and 6 bases from J, the junction kept 3 bases outside the gene matches. Germline loops: CDR1 WSHSY, CDR2 SAAADI. The CDR3 protein is CASSVDRGLDTQYF. The CDR3 DNA sequence: TGCGCCAGCAGTGTGGACAGGGGGCTGGATACGCAGTATTTT.

The J gene is TRBJ1-1, the V gene TRBV4-2; D is uncertain. The CDR3 loop spans 14 amino acids. The V end was cut by 0 bases, the J end by 3 bases, with 8 bases between. Per the germline V gene, CDR1 is LGHNA and CDR2 is YNFKEQ. CDR3 coding DNA: TGTGCCAGCAGCCAAGAGTTGAGGGACACTGAAGCTTTCTTT. Translation: CASSQELRDTEAFF.

The chain couples TRBV7-3 to TRBJ2-1, with TRBD2 matching 8 bases. V trimming: 6 bases; J trimming: 13 bases; junction bases outside the gene matches: 17. Germline V gene sequence: CDR1 SGHTA, CDR2 FQGTGA. This CDR3 is built from 15 residues. CDR3 nucleotides: TGTGCCAGCAGGCCCTGGGCGGGGGGTATACAGGGACAGTTCTTC. Its protein is CASRPWAGGIQGQFF.

This rearrangement joins TRBV7-9 to TRBJ2-3; D gene unclear. V was trimmed by 7 bases and J by 3 bases, leaving 8 bases between them. The CDR3 loop spans 12 amino acids. Germline CDR1 SEHNR, CDR2 FQNEAQ (reference sequence). The chain's CDR3 is CASTYFTDTQYF. DNA of the CDR3: TGTGCCAGCACATACTTTACAGATACGCAGTATTTT. The full variable domain, with the rest looked up from reference TRBV7-9 and TRBJ2-3, is DTGVSQNPRHKITKRGQNVTFRCDPISEHNRLYWYRQTLGQGPEFLTYFQNEAQLEKSRLLSDRFSAERPKGSFSTLEIQRTEQGDSAMYLCASTYFTDTQYFGPGTRLTVL.

This chain connects TRBV28 to TRBJ1-2; D remains unclear. The V and J ends lost 3 bases and 5 bases respectively, with 13 bases between them. CDR3 length: 14 residues. Germline loops: CDR1 MDHEN, CDR2 SYDVKM. This CDR3 reads CASSFRSRWYGYTF. CDR3 DNA: TGTGCCAGCAGTTTCAGGTCTCGTTGGTATGGCTACACCTTC.

This chain joins TRBV9 and TRBJ2-7, with TRBD1 as a possible D gene (7 bases). The CDR3 runs 15 residues. V was trimmed by 0 bases and J by 7 bases, leaving 17 bases between them. Germline CDR1 reads SGDLS; CDR2 reads YYNGEE. The CDR3 spells CASSVDGRGVEEQYF. The CDR3 DNA sequence: TGTGCCAGCAGCGTAGATGGCAGGGGGGTCGAGGAGCAGTACTTC.

In its sample, this clone was seen a few times. The chain carries TRBV28 and TRBJ1-2; TRBD1 matches 8 bases. J gave up 2 bases and V 2 bases, and 7 bases lay outside the gene matches. The CDR3 consists of 16 residues. Germline CDR1 and CDR2: MDHEN and SYDVKM. Here the CDR3 reads CASSLVAGGRNYGYTF. CDR3 nucleotide sequence: TGTGCCAGCAGTTTAGTGGCAGGGGGCAGGAACTATGGCTACACCTTC.

V is TRBV2 and J is TRBJ2-2; 14 bases align to TRBD2. V shed 9 bases, J shed 5 bases, and the junction held 5 bases outside the gene matches. The CDR3 has 15 amino acids. Per the germline V gene, CDR1 is SNHLY and CDR2 is FYNNEI. The CDR3 spells CARAGTSGGTGELFF. The CDR3 coding sequence is TGTGCCAGAGCGGGGACTAGCGGGGGAACCGGGGAGCTGTTTTTT.

The chain is built from TRBV20-1 and TRBJ2-7; D is possibly TRBD2 (6 bases). The CDR3 contains 12 residues. Germline CDR1 is DFQATT and CDR2 is SNEGSKA (reference sequence). The V end was cut by 3 bases, the J end by 1 base, with 7 bases between. Written as DNA, the CDR3 is TGCAGTGCTAGTCGGGAGTCCTACGAGCAGTACTTC. It is translated as CSASRESYEQYF.

V and J are TRBV6-2 or TRBV6-3 and TRBJ1-1; unclear D gene. Germline assignment: CDR1 MNHEY and CDR2 SVGEGT. The CDR3 length is 14 residues. Trimming shortened V by 0 bases and J by 3 bases, and 8 bases separated the two germline ends. CDR3 in amino acids: CASSYSNGDTEAFF. The CDR3 DNA reads TGTGCCAGCAGTTACTCCAACGGGGACACTGAAGCTTTCTTT.

The chain couples TRBV6-5 to TRBJ2-3; 8 bases are shared with TRBD2. Germline lookup yields CDR1 MNHEY and CDR2 SVGAGI. The CDR3 runs 14 residues. Losses at the gene ends were 8 bases for V and 2 bases for J; bases not matched to a gene: 6. For the CDR3, the DNA is TGTGCCAGCGGCTTAGCGGGGAACACAGATACGCAGTATTTT. It is translated as CASGLAGNTDTQYF.

This clone was seen a single time. The V gene is TRBV9, the J gene TRBJ1-2; weak D call: TRBD1 (6 bases). The CDR3 is 11 residues long. Trimming cost V 3 bases and J 8 bases, with 8 bases left between them. Germline lookup yields CDR1 SGDLS and CDR2 YYNGEE. CDR3 coding DNA: TGTGCCAGCAGCGGCACAGGGGGCTACACCTTC. The encoded protein is CASSGTGGYTF.

The chain links TRBV28 to TRBJ1-1; possibly TRBD1 for D (6 bases). V lost 6 bases and J 1 base, leaving 18 bases between the germline ends. In germline, CDR1 is MDHEN, CDR2 SYDVKM. CDR3 length: 16 amino acids. In DNA form, the CDR3 reads TGTGCCAGCAGCTCATCCCTAGGACAGCGGAACACTGAAGCTTTCTTT. The encoded protein is CASSSSLGQRNTEAFF.

This clone was recorded once. J is TRBJ2-7 and V is TRBV28; TRBD1 is a possible D gene (6 bases). Trimming took off 1 base at V and 8 bases at J, with 15 bases between the two ends. The germline gives CDR1 MDHEN, CDR2 SYDVKM. The CDR3 is 14 amino acids. The CDR3 loop reads CASSLSTGTGQQYF. The CDR3 DNA is TGTGCCAGCAGTTTATCGACAGGTACGGGTCAGCAGTACTTC.

CDR3 sequence reads: CSVEGGRGRRDTQYF. The CDR3 bases are TGCAGCGTTGAAGGTGGGAGGGGCCGAAGAGATACGCAGTATTTT. The gene calls are TRBV29-1 and TRBJ2-3; 7 nucleotides align to TRBD2. Unmatched junction bases numbered 9, after V lost 1 base and J lost 5 bases. Germline V gene data show CDR1 as SQVTM and CDR2 as ANQGSEA. The CDR3 has 15 residues.

The chain is built from TRBV6-1 and TRBJ1-1, with D perhaps TRBD1 (5 bases). V was shortened by 6 bases and J by 3 bases, with 14 bases between the two germline ends. This CDR3 is 14 amino acids long. Germline V gene data show CDR1 as MNHNS and CDR2 as SASEGT. CDR3 sequence: CASSRLRVYTEAFF. DNA for the CDR3: TGTGCCAGCAGCCGACTCAGGGTGTACACTGAAGCTTTCTTT.

The chain is built from TRBV5-4 and TRBJ2-6; no reliable D call. Trimming left V 1 base short and J 3 bases short, with 8 bases between. The CDR3 sequence is 15 residues long. Germline V gene sequence: CDR1 SGHNT, CDR2 YYREEE (reference sequence). The CDR3 loop is CASSLRVDGANVLTF. Written as DNA, the CDR3 is TGTGCCAGCAGCTTGCGGGTAGATGGGGCCAACGTCCTGACTTTC.

The chain has TRBV18 and TRBJ2-1, with 9 bases matching TRBD2. V gave up 4 bases and J gave up 4 bases; unmatched junction bases: 5. The CDR3 is made up of 15 amino acids. Per germline, CDR1 KGHSH and CDR2 LQKENI. The CDR3: CASSRVAGGYNEQFF. The CDR3 DNA reads as TGTGCCAGCTCACGCGTGGCGGGAGGGTACAATGAGCAGTTCTTC.

This clone was recorded many times. V and J are TRBV14 and TRBJ1-3, with 9 bases matching TRBD1. Germline V lookup: CDR1 SGHDN, CDR2 FVKESK. The CDR3 totals 16 residues. V shed 1 base and J 0 bases; nucleotides not matched to a gene: 1. In DNA, the CDR3 is TGTGCCAGCAGCCAAGTACAGGGGGCCTCTGGAAACACCATATATTTT. Protein: CASSQVQGASGNTIYF.

The rearrangement joins TRBV6-2 or TRBV6-3 to TRBJ2-4, with a weak D call TRBD2 (6 bases). Trimming left V 2 bases short and J 0 bases short, with 8 bases between. Germline-derived CDR1 and CDR2 are MNHEY and SVGEGT. The length of the CDR3 is 15 residues. The CDR3 nucleotides read TGTGCCAGCAGTTACAGGGAGGTAGCCAAAAACATTCAGTACTTC. Its protein is CASSYREVAKNIQYF.

A note on this clone: The sample holds other DNA sequences that translate to the same CDR3. The chain carries TRBV27 and TRBJ2-7; TRBD2 aligns across 11 bases. The CDR3 runs 15 residues. The V gene end was trimmed by 2 bases and the J gene end by 2 bases; junction bases not matched to a gene: 2. Germline-derived CDR1 and CDR2 are MNHEY and SMNVEV (reference sequence). The CDR3 reads CASSLLAGGPYEQYF. The CDR3 coding sequence is TGTGCCAGCAGTTTACTAGCGGGAGGCCCCTACGAGCAGTACTTC.

This chain connects TRBV10-2 to TRBJ1-2, with a weak D call TRBD1 (5 bases). Trimming left V 10 bases short and J 3 bases short, with 18 bases between. CDR1 WSHSY and CDR2 SAAADI come from the germline V gene. The CDR3 length is 14 residues. CDR3 nucleotide sequence: TGCGCCACACGGGGAGGGGCTATGGACTATGGCTACACCTTC. Encoded protein: CATRGGAMDYGYTF.